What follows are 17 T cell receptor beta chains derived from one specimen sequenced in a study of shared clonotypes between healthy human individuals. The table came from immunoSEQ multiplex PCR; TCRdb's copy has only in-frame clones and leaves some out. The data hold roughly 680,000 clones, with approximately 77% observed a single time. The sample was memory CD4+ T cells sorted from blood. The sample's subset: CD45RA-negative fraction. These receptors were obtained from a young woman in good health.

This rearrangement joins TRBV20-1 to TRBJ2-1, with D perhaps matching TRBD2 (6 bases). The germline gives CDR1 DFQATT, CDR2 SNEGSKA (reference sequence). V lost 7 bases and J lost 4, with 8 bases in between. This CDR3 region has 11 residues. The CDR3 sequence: CSVGGYNEQFF. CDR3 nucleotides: TGCAGTGTTGGGGGGTACAATGAGCAGTTCTTC.

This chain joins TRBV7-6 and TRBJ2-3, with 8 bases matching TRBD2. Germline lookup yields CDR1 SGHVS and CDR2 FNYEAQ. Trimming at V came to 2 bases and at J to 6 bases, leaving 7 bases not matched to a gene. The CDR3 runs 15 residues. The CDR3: CASSLSGSSGDTQYF. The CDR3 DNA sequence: TGTGCCAGCAGCTTAAGCGGGAGTTCCGGCGATACGCAGTATTTT.

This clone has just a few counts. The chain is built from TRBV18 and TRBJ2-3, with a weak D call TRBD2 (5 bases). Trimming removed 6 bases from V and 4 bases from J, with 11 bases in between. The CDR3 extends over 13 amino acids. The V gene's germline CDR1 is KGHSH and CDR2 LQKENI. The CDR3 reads CASSEMEADTQYF. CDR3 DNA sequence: TGTGCCAGCTCCGAGATGGAGGCAGATACGCAGTATTTT.

CDR3 DNA sequence: TGCGCCAGCAGCCAAGGTACCACCCCCATAGGCGAAAAACTGTTTTTT. Amino acids: CASSQGTTPIGEKLFF. The chain is built from TRBV4-1 and TRBJ1-4; D gene ambiguous. The CDR3 consists of 16 residues. The V gene lost 1 base and the J gene lost 8 bases, with 17 bases spanning the gap. CDR1 and CDR2 (germline): MGHRA, YSYEKL.

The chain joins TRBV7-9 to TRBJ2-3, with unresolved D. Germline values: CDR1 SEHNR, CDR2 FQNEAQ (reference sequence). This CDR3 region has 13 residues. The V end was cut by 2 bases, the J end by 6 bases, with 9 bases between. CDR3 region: CASSLTNKDTQYF. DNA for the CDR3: TGTGCCAGCAGCTTAACTAATAAGGATACGCAGTATTTT.

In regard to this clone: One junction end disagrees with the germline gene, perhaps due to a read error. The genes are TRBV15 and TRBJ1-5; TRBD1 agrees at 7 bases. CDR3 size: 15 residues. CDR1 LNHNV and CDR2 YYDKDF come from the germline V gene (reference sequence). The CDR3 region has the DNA TGTGCCACCAGCTTCCTCCGGGACAGCAATCGGCCCCAGCATTTT. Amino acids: CATSFLRDSNRPQHF.

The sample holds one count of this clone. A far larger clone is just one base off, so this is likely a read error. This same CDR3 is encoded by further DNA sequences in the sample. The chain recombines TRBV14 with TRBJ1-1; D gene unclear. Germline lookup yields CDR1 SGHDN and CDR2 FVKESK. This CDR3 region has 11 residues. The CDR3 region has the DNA TGTGCTAGCAGCCAAGAGTACGAAGCTTTCTTT. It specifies CASSQEYEAFF.

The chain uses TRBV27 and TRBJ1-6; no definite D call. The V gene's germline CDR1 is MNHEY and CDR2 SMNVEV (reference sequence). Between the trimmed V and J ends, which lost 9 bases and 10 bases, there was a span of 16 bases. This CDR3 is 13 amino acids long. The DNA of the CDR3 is TGTGCCAGTACCACCTTCGGCGGATCACCCCTCCACTTT. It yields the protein CASTTFGGSPLHF.

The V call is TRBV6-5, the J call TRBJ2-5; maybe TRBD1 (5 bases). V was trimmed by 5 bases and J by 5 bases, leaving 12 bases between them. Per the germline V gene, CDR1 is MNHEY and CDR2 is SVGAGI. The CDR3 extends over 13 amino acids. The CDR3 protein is CASSTGSRETQYF. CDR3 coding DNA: TGTGCCAGCAGTACAGGCTCCCGGGAGACCCAGTACTTC.

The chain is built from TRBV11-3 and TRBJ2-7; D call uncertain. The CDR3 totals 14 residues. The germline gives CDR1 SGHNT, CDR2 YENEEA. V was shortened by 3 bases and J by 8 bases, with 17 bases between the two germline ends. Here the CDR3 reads CASSFISQRVQQYF. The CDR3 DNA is TGTGCCAGCAGCTTCATTAGCCAGAGAGTTCAGCAGTACTTC.

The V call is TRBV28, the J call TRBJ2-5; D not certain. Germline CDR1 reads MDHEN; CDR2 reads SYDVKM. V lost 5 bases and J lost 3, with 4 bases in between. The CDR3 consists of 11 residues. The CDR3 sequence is CASSGEETQYF. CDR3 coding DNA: TGTGCCAGCAGTGGAGAAGAGACCCAGTACTTC.

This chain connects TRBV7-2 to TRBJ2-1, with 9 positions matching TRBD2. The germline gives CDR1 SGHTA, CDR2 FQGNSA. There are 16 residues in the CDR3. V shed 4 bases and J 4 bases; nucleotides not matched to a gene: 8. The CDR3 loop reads CASSSWGLAPYNEQFF. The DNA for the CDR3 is TGTGCCAGCAGCTCCTGGGGACTAGCCCCTTACAATGAGCAGTTCTTC.

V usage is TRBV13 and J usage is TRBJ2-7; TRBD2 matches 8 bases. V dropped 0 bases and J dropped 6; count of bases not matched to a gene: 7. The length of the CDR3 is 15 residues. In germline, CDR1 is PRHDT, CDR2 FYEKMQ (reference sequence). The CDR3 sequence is CASSLGSSGSTEQYF. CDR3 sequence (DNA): TGTGCCAGCAGCTTAGGATCGAGCGGGAGTACCGAGCAGTACTTC. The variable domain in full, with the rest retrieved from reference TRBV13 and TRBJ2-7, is AAGVIQSPRHLIKEKRETATLKCYPIPRHDTVYWYQQGPGQDPQFLISFYEKMQSDKGSIPDRFSAQQFSDYHSELNMSSLELGDSALYFCASSLGSSGSTEQYFGPGTRLTVT.

The CDR3 sequence: CASSLGGPGELFF. In DNA form, the CDR3 reads TGTGCCAGCAGCTTGGGAGGGCCCGGGGAGCTGTTTTTT. This chain links TRBV5-5 with TRBJ2-2, with a possible D match to TRBD2 (5 bases). The CDR3 has 13 residues. Trimming cost V 0 bases and J 6 bases, with 6 bases left between them. CDR1 and CDR2 from the germline V gene are SGHKS and YYEKEE (reference sequence).

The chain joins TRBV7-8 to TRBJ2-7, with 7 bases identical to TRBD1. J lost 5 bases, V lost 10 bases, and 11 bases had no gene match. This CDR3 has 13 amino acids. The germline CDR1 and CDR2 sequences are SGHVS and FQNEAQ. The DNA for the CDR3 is TGTGCCACGAACAGACAGGGAAAGAACGAGCAGTACTTC. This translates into CATNRQGKNEQYF.

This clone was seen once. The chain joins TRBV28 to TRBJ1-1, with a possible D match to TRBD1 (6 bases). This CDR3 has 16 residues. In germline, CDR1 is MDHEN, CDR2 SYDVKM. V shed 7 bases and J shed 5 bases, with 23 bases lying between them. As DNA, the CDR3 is TGTGCCAGCACCGTACCCGGGACAAATAGGAAAACTGAAGCTTTCTTT. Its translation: CASTVPGTNRKTEAFF.

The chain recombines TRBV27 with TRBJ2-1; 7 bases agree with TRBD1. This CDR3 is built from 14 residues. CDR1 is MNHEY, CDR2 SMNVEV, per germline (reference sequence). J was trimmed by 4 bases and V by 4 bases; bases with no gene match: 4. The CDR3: CASSSRDRYNEQFF. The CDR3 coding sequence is TGTGCCAGCAGTTCCCGGGACAGATACAATGAGCAGTTCTTC.